The entry below gives a single T cell receptor beta chain sequence along with its context. Its specific antigen is unknown. Base qualities are not at hand, and no much larger clone is one base apart. Compared with germline, V lacks 4 bases and J lacks 5 bases; bases without a gene match: 5. CDR1 and CDR2 are read off the germline V gene (reference sequence) as LNHDA and SQIVND. Reading from cysteine to phenylalanine, the CDR3 counts 14 amino acids. The retained sequence is limited to the CDR3, 42 bases, with the frame set at the first base. The source of the sample is a study of OX40 agonist ivuxolimab in advanced cancers. Background on the whole study: Ivuxolimab was an agonistic, fully human IgG2 monoclonal antibody directed against OX40 (CD134), a costimulatory receptor. Intravenous ivuxolimab was administered to patients every 2 weeks at six dose levels: 0.01, 0.1, 0.3, 1.5, 3 and 10 mg/kg. Among the approximately 50 dose-escalation patients, some 19 had hepatocellular carcinoma, roughly 15 melanoma, 9 renal cell carcinoma and 9 head and neck cancer. In the dose-escalation cohort, about four fifths of patients were male, and the mean age was 60 years with a range of roughly 23 to 79. Prior anti-PD-1, anti-PD-L1 or anti-CTLA-4 therapy was permitted, and checkpoint inhibitors had been received by about two fifths of dose-escalation patients. Partial responses were achieved by three dose-escalation patients, of whom one had hepatocellular carcinoma and two had cutaneous melanoma. The purpose of peripheral TCRbeta sequencing was to test whether ivuxolimab changed TCR sequence diversity and led to clonal T-cell expansion. The monotherapy dose-escalation portion (N of about 47 patients) of the phase I ivuxolimab trial is reported in the paper. Broader findings and caveats from the paper: At doses of 0.1 to 3.0 mg/kg, clonal expansion of both CD4+ and CD8+ T cells in blood was seen between baseline and week 6. In the 0.1-3.0 mg/kg groups, partial responders had among the lowest normalized peripheral clonal expansion, particularly in CD8+ T cells. The antigen specificity of the peripheral T cells that underwent clonal expansion was not determined. After ivuxolimab, CD8+ T cells had more expanded clones than CD4+ T cells on average. Low levels of normalized T-cell clonal expansion were also seen in some patients who did not respond.

Genomic DNA was extracted from sorted cells for sequencing of the TCRbeta CDR3 region. TCRbeta CDR3 regions were sequenced using the immunoSEQ Assay. TCRdb mirrors the immuneACCESS table, restricted to in-frame sequences. Some clones are absent from its copies; in checked studies, under half trace to an unresolved V gene, and the reason for the others is unknown. The sample profile shows about 45,000 clones; 88% of them were found once. Around 1.1% of the sample comes from the top ten. Patients with autoimmune disease history or receiving systemic immunosuppression were excluded from the trial. Peripheral blood for TCR sequencing was collected from all dose cohorts at baseline, on cycle 4 day 1, and on cycle 7 day 1. Samples were obtained from an open-label, multicenter, first-in-human phase I dose-escalation trial of ivuxolimab. Adults with locally advanced or metastatic melanoma, renal cell carcinoma, hepatocellular carcinoma or head and neck squamous cell carcinoma were enrolled in the trial. Before TCR sequencing, CD4+ T cells and CD8+ T cells were sorted from peripheral blood as separate populations.

In this chain, TRBV19 is recombined with TRBJ2-5, and 9 junctional nucleotides match TRBD1. The sequences come from CD4+ or CD8+ T cells sorted from blood, collected in a trial of the OX40 agonist ivuxolimab. The receptor was derived from an adult with an advanced solid tumor such as melanoma, head and neck, liver or kidney cancer. Read as DNA, the sequence is TGTGCCAGTAGTACGACAGGGGGTGGTGAGACCCAGTACTTC. The translation is CASSTTGGGETQYF.